This T cell receptor beta chain comes out of a study of PD-L1 blockade in urothelial cancer. In the study overall: It was at 3 weeks (second dose) and 6 weeks after treatment start that blood was analyzed. Across blood samples, T cells had a median count of around 150,000.

Sequenced by immunoSEQ multiplex PCR; TCRdb stores in-frame clones only, minus some. The table records 31,000 or so clones, roughly nine tenths of them present only once. CDR1 and CDR2 from the germline V gene are MDHEN and SYDVKM. V was clipped by 3 bases and J by 5 bases; unmatched bases: 5. The CDR3 runs 15 residues. Time point specified: peripheral blood 6 weeks after treatment start. The receptor's source is a man at least 80 years old with urothelial cancer. This material consisted of PBMCs, taken around atezolizumab (anti-PD-L1) treatment. This chain connects TRBV28 to TRBJ1-5; TRBD1 matches 9 bases. The CDR3 region is CASSFRGQGYQPQHF. The CDR3 region has the DNA TGTGCCAGCAGTTTTCGGGGACAGGGATATCAGCCCCAGCATTTT.